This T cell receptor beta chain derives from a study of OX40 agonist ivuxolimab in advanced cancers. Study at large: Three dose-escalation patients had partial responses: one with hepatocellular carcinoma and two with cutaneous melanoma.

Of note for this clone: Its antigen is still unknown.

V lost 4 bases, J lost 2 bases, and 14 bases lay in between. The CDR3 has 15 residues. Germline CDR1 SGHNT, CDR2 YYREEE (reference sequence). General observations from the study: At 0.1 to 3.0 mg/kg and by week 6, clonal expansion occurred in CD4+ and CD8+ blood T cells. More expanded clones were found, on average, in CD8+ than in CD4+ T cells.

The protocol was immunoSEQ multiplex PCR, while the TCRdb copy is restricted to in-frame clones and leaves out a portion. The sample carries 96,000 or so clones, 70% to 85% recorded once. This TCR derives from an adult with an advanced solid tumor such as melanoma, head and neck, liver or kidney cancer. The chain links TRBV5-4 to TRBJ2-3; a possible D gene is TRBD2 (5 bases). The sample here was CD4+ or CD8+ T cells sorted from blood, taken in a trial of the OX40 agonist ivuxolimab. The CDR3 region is CASSPYLEATDTQYF. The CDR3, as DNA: TGTGCCAGCAGCCCCTATCTGGAGGCCACAGATACGCAGTATTTT.